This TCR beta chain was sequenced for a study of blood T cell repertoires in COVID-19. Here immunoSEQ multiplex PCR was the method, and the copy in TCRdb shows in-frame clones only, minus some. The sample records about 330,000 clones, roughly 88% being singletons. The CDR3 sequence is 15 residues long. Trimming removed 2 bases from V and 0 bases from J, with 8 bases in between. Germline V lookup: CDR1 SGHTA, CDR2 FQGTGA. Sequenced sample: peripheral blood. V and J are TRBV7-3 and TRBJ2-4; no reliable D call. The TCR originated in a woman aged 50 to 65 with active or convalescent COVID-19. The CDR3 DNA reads TGTGCCAGCAGCTTAGGCCCTGCAGCCAAAAACATTCAGTACTTC. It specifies CASSLGPAAKNIQYF.